This is a list of T cell receptor beta chains from one sample in a study of OX40 agonist ivuxolimab in advanced cancers. Clones were read by immunoSEQ multiplex PCR, and TCRdb kept only the in-frame ones, dropping some. The profile shows 90,000 to 100,000 clones, roughly nine tenths of them singletons. The starting material was CD4+ or CD8+ T cells sorted from blood, obtained in a trial of the OX40 agonist ivuxolimab. The origin of the receptors is an adult with an advanced solid tumor such as melanoma, head and neck, liver or kidney cancer. CDR3s include the opening cysteine and the closing phenylalanine or tryptophan. Each record gives: V gene, clone size, CDR3 length, D gene, J gene, CDR3 protein, CDR3 DNA. A D gene is named only where the DNA matches it firmly. Part of the rows lack a size; the others show once, few, many or a class for expanded clones.

TRBV6-6,-,15,-,TRBJ2-3,CASINGPIGTDTQYF,TGTGCCAGCATCAACGGCCCGATCGGCACAGATACGCAGTATTTT
TRBV7-2,-,18,-,TRBJ2-3,CASSPNSYPRGGTDTQYF,TGTGCCAGCAGCCCAAACAGTTACCCCCGAGGAGGCACAGATACGCAGTATTTT
TRBV15,-,16,TRBD1,TRBJ2-6,CATSPGRGSGANVLTF,TGTGCCACCAGCCCCGGCAGGGGGAGTGGGGCCAACGTCCTGACTTTC
TRBV5-6,-,13,-,TRBJ1-2,CASRNDINYGYTF,TGTGCCAGCCGGAACGACATTAACTATGGCTACACCTTC
TRBV7-3,-,14,-,TRBJ2-1,CASSLTWRDCEQFF,TGTGCCAGCAGCTTAACGTGGAGGGACTGTGAGCAGTTCTTC
TRBV19,-,13,-,TRBJ2-7,CASSIQGSYEQYF,TGTGCCAGTAGTATCCAGGGCTCCTACGAGCAGTACTTC
TRBV29-1,-,11,-,TRBJ2-3,CSVAAGEGQYF,TGCAGCGTTGCGGCGGGTGAGGGGCAGTATTTT
TRBV5-1,-,14,-,TRBJ1-1,CASSFTTANTEAFF,TGCGCCAGCAGTTTCACGACAGCGAACACTGAAGCTTTCTTT
TRBV25-1,-,14,-,TRBJ2-7,CASSRQDSYVEQYF,TGTGCCAGCAGTAGACAGGACTCCTACGTGGAGCAGTACTTC
TRBV6-5,-,13,-,TRBJ1-1,CASSNPTNTEAFF,TGTGCCAGCAGTAACCCTACGAACACTGAAGCTTTCTTT
TRBV19,-,16,TRBD2,TRBJ2-1,CASKGSGRSSYNEQFF,TGTGCCAGTAAGGGGAGCGGGAGAAGCTCCTACAATGAGCAGTTCTTC
TRBV14,-,14,-,TRBJ2-6,CASSQSGNSNVLTF,TGTGCCAGCAGTCAATCTGGAAATAGCAACGTCCTGACTTTC
TRBV5-1,few,12,-,TRBJ1-1,CASSTGNTEAFF,TGCGCCAGCAGCACAGGGAACACTGAAGCTTTCTTT
TRBV7-8,-,14,-,TRBJ1-4,CASSSGMGNEKLFF,TGTGCCAGCAGCTCCGGGATGGGTAATGAAAAACTGTTTTTT
TRBV5-1,-,15,TRBD2,TRBJ2-1,CASSSLAGDFSEQFF,TGCGCCAGCAGCAGTTTAGCGGGAGACTTTAGTGAGCAGTTCTTC
TRBV9,-,14,TRBD1,TRBJ1-3,CASSPRTGGNTIYF,TGTGCCAGCAGCCCCCGGACAGGTGGAAACACCATATATTTT
TRBV18,-,13,-,TRBJ2-1,CASSPPGGYEQFF,TGTGCCAGCTCACCACCAGGCGGATATGAGCAGTTCTTC
TRBV9,-,14,TRBD2,TRBJ2-7,CASSVTSGSYEQYF,TGTGCCAGCAGCGTTACTAGCGGCTCCTACGAGCAGTACTTC
TRBV19,-,14,TRBD2,TRBJ2-2,CASTSSGNTGELFF,TGTGCCAGTACGTCTAGCGGGAACACCGGGGAGCTGTTTTTT
TRBV6-5,-,14,-,TRBJ2-3,CASSLGLNTDTQYF,TGTGCCAGCAGCCTGGGGCTTAACACAGATACGCAGTATTTT
TRBV7-9,-,13,TRBD2,TRBJ2-7,CASSSGLAREQYF,TGTGCCAGCAGCTCCGGACTAGCGCGAGAGCAGTACTTC
TRBV6-5,-,13,TRBD1,TRBJ1-1,CASSKGTGAEAFF,TGTGCCAGCAGTAAAGGGACAGGGGCTGAAGCTTTCTTT
TRBV5-8,-,17,TRBD1,TRBJ1-2,CASSLRQGAGGNYGYTF,TGTGCCAGCAGCTTGAGGCAGGGGGCCGGTGGTAACTATGGCTACACCTTC
TRBV5-4,-,14,TRBD1,TRBJ1-2,CASSFGQGATGYTF,TGTGCCAGCAGCTTTGGACAGGGGGCGACTGGCTACACCTTC
TRBV6-5,-,16,-,TRBJ2-4,CASSYSIGLAKNIQYF,TGTGCCAGCAGTTACTCGATAGGGCTAGCCAAAAACATTCAGTACTTC
TRBV7-2,-,13,TRBD2,TRBJ2-7,CASSQRGLYEQYF,TGTGCCAGCAGCCAGCGGGGTCTCTACGAGCAGTACTTC
TRBV7-2,-,14,-,TRBJ2-1,CASKARGNYNEQFF,TGTGCCTCCAAGGCGCGGGGAAACTACAATGAGCAGTTCTTC
TRBV30,-,14,-,TRBJ1-1,CAWSRTIGGTEAFF,TGTGCCTGGAGTAGAACAATCGGCGGCACTGAAGCTTTCTTT
TRBV28,-,13,-,TRBJ2-1,CASSSPMYNEQFF,TGTGCCAGCAGTTCCCCCATGTACAATGAGCAGTTCTTC
TRBV18,-,14,TRBD1,TRBJ2-5,CASSPLPGGETQYF,TGTGCCAGCTCACCCCTCCCAGGGGGAGAGACCCAGTACTTC
TRBV28,-,12,-,TRBJ2-7,CASSPTLAEQYF,TGTGCCAGCAGTCCGACCCTGGCTGAGCAGTACTTC
TRBV4-1,-,13,-,TRBJ2-7,CASSGPGTYEQYF,TGCGCCAGCAGCGGCCCCGGAACCTACGAGCAGTACTTC
TRBV18,-,13,-,TRBJ2-3,CASSLDRTDTQYF,TGTGCCAGCTCGCTAGACAGAACAGATACGCAGTATTTT
TRBV7-9,-,14,TRBD1,TRBJ2-3,CASSRTGGTDTQYF,TGTGCCAGCAGCCGGACAGGGGGCACAGATACGCAGTATTTT
TRBV28,-,12,-,TRBJ2-1,CASSLGGNEQFF,TGTGCCAGCAGTTTAGGGGGGAATGAGCAGTTCTTC
TRBV5-1,-,12,-,TRBJ2-3,CASSGTLHTQYF,TGCGCCAGCAGTGGGACACTTCATACGCAGTATTTT
TRBV6-5,-,15,-,TRBJ1-1,CASRGGGGENTEAFF,TGTGCCAGCAGGGGGGGAGGAGGGGAGAACACTGAAGCTTTCTTT
TRBV28,-,16,-,TRBJ1-3,CASSAGGYVSGNTIYF,TGTGCCAGCAGTGCCGGGGGGTACGTCTCTGGAAACACCATATATTTT
TRBV11-1,-,15,TRBD2,TRBJ2-7,CASSRLAGVAYEQYF,TGTGCCAGCAGTCGACTAGCGGGAGTGGCCTACGAGCAGTACTTC
TRBV28,-,17,-,TRBJ2-3,CASSSSGTPVVPDTQYF,TGTGCCAGCAGTTCTTCCGGGACTCCCGTAGTACCAGATACGCAGTATTTT
TRBV7-2,-,18,TRBD2,TRBJ2-7,CASSFQGPLAGGPKEQYF,TGTGCCAGCAGCTTTCAGGGGCCCCTAGCGGGAGGGCCGAAGGAGCAGTACTTC
TRBV4-1,few,17,-,TRBJ2-1,CASSQDRALPGGGEQFF,TGCGCCAGCAGCCAAGATCGGGCACTACCGGGCGGAGGGGAGCAGTTCTTC
TRBV19,-,14,-,TRBJ2-2,CASSSPTATGELFF,TGTGCCAGTAGTTCCCCGACAGCTACCGGGGAGCTGTTTTTT
TRBV19,-,13,TRBD1,TRBJ2-7,CASSLGQSYEQYF,TGTGCCAGTAGCCTGGGACAGTCCTACGAGCAGTACTTC
TRBV5-1,-,15,TRBD1,TRBJ2-7,CASSWWTGGSYEQYF,TGCGCCAGCAGCTGGTGGACAGGGGGCTCCTACGAGCAGTACTTC
TRBV19,-,15,-,TRBJ2-5,CASSIVTGSGETQYF,TGTGCCAGTAGTATAGTAACGGGGTCAGGAGAGACCCAGTACTTC
TRBV25-1,-,13,TRBD1,TRBJ1-2,CASSRQGIYGYTF,TGTGCCAGCAGTAGACAGGGCATATATGGCTACACCTTC
TRBV18,-,15,TRBD1,TRBJ1-3,CASSPRDRAGNTIYF,TGTGCCAGCTCACCACGGGACAGGGCTGGAAACACCATATATTTT
TRBV28,-,11,TRBD1,TRBJ2-7,CASSYPQGEDF,TGTGCCAGCAGTTACCCACAGGGGGAGGACTTC
TRBV9,-,15,-,TRBJ2-2,CASSVGLLNTGELFF,TGTGCCAGCAGCGTAGGGCTTCTAAACACCGGGGAGCTGTTTTTT
TRBV27,few,13,-,TRBJ1-2,CASSFRLSYGYTF,TGTGCCAGCAGTTTTAGGTTATCCTATGGCTACACCTTC
TRBV7-9,-,15,-,TRBJ2-2,CASSLEGRAAGELFF,TGTGCCAGCAGCTTAGAAGGCAGGGCAGCCGGGGAGCTGTTTTTT
TRBV28,-,18,-,TRBJ1-3,CASSLMGLSGSSGNTIYF,TGTGCCAGCAGTTTAATGGGGTTGAGCGGTAGCTCTGGAAACACCATATATTTT
TRBV19,-,12,-,TRBJ2-7,CASSMWGNEQYF,TGTGCCAGTAGTATGTGGGGTAACGAGCAGTACTTC
TRBV11-3,once,15,TRBD2,TRBJ2-7,CASSLTSGSTYEQYF,TGTGCCAGCAGCTTGACTAGCGGGTCAACCTACGAGCAGTACTTC
TRBV2,-,15,-,TRBJ2-3,CASRRAGAQADTQYF,TGTGCCAGCAGGCGGGCGGGGGCGCAAGCAGATACGCAGTATTTT
TRBV9,-,14,-,TRBJ2-7,CASSASEPNYEQYF,TGTGCCAGCAGCGCTAGTGAGCCTAACTACGAGCAGTACTTC
TRBV28,-,12,-,TRBJ1-4,CASSDNREKLFF,TGTGCCAGCAGCGATAACAGGGAAAAACTGTTTTTT
TRBV2,-,18,TRBD2,TRBJ2-2,CASRGEVAGGPHSGELFF,TGTGCCAGCAGAGGCGAGGTAGCGGGAGGGCCTCACTCCGGGGAGCTGTTTTTT
TRBV9,-,17,-,TRBJ2-3,CASSTQSTGSSTDTQYF,TGTGCCAGCAGCACACAATCGACAGGTTCTAGCACAGATACGCAGTATTTT